The TCR beta chain described here comes from a study of T cell repertoires in breast cancer. Germline trimming cut 0 bases from V and 4 bases from J; bases unmatched to any gene: 7. The CDR3 totals 15 residues. Germline assignment: CDR1 DFQATT and CDR2 SNEGSKA (reference sequence). In the case of this clonotype: No antigen is known for it.

Overall study results and limits: TRBV7 predominance in shared TCRs may reflect tumor recognition or mispriming. Some 20 TCR pairs recurred across seven or more tumors but rarely in control blood. Tumor-free sentinel nodes shared only approximately 2% of tumor TCRs; involved nodes shared approximately 7.7%. Discarding singleton TCRs may have missed genuine antitumor clones.

A second nested PCR with blocking oligonucleotides suppressed unpaired genes. TCRdb analysed the emulsion pairing reads with MiXCR anew, one entry per CDR3 protein. The data show some 37,000 distinct CDR3 sequences, less than 55% seen once. The expanded emulsion RT-PCR method captured paired alpha and beta chains from CD8+ T cells. This rearrangement joins TRBV20-1 to TRBJ2-7; 9 nucleotides line up with TRBD2. Sequenced sample: CD8+ T cells. This receptor was obtained from a pool of human donors with breast cancer or a healthy control (not recorded which). The CDR3 loop reads CSARDLASGIYEQYF. CDR3 nucleotides: TGCAGTGCTAGAGATCTGGCTAGCGGGATATACGAGCAGTACTTC.